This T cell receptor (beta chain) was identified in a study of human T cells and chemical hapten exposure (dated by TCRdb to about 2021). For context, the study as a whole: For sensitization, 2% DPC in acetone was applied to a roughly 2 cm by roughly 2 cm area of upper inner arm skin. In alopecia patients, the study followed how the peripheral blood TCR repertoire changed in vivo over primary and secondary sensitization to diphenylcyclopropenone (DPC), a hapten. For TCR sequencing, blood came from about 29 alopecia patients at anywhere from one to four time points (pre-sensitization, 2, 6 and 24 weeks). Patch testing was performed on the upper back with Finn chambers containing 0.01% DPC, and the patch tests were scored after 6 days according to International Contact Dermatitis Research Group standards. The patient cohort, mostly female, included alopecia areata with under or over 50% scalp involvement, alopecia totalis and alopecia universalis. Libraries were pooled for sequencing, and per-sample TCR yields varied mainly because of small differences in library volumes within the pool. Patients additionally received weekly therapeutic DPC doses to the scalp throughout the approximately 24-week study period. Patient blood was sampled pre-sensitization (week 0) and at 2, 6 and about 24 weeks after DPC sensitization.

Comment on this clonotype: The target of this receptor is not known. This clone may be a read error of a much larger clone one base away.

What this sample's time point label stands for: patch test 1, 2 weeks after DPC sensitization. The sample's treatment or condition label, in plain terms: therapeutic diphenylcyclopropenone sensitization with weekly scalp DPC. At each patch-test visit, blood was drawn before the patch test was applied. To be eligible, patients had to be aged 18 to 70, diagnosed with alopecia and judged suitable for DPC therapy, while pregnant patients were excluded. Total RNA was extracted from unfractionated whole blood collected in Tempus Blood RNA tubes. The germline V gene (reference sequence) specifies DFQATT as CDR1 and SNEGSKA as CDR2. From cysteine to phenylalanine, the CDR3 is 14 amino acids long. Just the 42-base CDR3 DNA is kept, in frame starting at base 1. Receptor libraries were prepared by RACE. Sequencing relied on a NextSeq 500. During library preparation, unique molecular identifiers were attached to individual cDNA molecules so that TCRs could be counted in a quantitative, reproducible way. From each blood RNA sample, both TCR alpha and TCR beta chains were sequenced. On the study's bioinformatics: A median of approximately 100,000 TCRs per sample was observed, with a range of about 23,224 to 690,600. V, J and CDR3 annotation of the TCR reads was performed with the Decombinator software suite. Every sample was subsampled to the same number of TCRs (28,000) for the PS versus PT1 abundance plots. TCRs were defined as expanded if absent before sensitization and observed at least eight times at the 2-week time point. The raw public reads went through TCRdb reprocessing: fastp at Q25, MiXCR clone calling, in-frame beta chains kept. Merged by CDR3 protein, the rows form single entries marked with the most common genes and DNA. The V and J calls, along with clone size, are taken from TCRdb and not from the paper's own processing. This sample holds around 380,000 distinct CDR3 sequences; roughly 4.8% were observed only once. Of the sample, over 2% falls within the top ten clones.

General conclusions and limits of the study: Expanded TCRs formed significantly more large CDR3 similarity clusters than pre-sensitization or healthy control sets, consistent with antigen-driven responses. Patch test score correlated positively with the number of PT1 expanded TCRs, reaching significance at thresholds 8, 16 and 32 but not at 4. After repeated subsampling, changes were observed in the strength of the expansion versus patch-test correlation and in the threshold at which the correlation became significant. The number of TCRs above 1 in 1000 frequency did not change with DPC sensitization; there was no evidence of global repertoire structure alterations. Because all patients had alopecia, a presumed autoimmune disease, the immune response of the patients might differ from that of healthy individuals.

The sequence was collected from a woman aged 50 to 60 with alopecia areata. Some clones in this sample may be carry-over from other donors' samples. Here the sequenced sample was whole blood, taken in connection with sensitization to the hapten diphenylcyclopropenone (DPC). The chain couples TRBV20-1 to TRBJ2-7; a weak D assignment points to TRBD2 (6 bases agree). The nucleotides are TGCAGGGCTAGACCCGGGGGAAGGGCCTACGAGCAGTACTTC. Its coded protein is CRARPGGRAYEQYF.